Listed below are T cell receptor beta chains from one sample, sequenced in a study of cytomegalovirus exposure and HLA in healthy donors. This table comes from immunoSEQ multiplex PCR, and its TCRdb copy is limited to in-frame clones, with some not included. Here the sample spans some 340,000 clones, roughly 87% being singletons. The sequenced sample was PBMCs. The receptors were sampled from a woman in her 30s in good health and CMV-seropositive. Each CDR3 is given with its conserved first and last residue. D genes are given only for firm matches.

d_call: TRBD1
j_call: TRBJ2-7
v_call: TRBV11-2
cdr3_aa: CASSLGDSSYEQYF

d_call: TRBD2
j_call: TRBJ2-1
v_call: TRBV30
cdr3_aa: CAWSPGTSYNEQFF

d_call: .
j_call: TRBJ2-1
v_call: TRBV5-1
cdr3_aa: CASSLLPAGSSYNEQFF

d_call: .
j_call: TRBJ1-5
v_call: TRBV30
cdr3_aa: CAWSVGPVQPQHF

d_call: TRBD1
j_call: TRBJ1-1
v_call: TRBV29-1
cdr3_aa: CSVSDRGGFF

d_call: .
j_call: TRBJ1-6
v_call: TRBV15
cdr3_aa: CATGGTGSYNSPLHF

d_call: .
j_call: TRBJ2-3
v_call: TRBV27
cdr3_aa: CASSLPNTDTQYF

d_call: .
j_call: TRBJ1-4
v_call: TRBV10-1
cdr3_aa: CASSESARVAEKLFF

d_call: TRBD1
j_call: TRBJ1-2
v_call: TRBV30
cdr3_aa: CAWSRGQVRGYTF

d_call: .
j_call: TRBJ2-6
v_call: TRBV4-3
cdr3_aa: CASSQETAGANVLTF

d_call: .
j_call: TRBJ2-3
v_call: TRBV10-2
cdr3_aa: CASSESRDTQYF

d_call: .
j_call: TRBJ2-2
v_call: TRBV28
cdr3_aa: CASSSPFTGELFF

d_call: TRBD2
j_call: TRBJ2-7
v_call: TRBV7-6
cdr3_aa: CASSSHLAGAGAYEQYF